A single sample is the source of the 32 T cell receptor beta chains below, sequenced in a study of blood T cell repertoires in COVID-19. Sequencing used immunoSEQ multiplex PCR; TCRdb keeps in-frame clones, though not all of them. The data hold about 170,000 clones, with roughly 88% observed a single time. The sequenced sample was peripheral blood. These receptors all stem from a woman older than 75 with active or convalescent COVID-19.

V usage is TRBV10-1 and J usage is TRBJ1-1, with 7 positions matching TRBD1. Trimming at V came to 6 bases and at J to 3 bases, leaving 4 bases not matched to a gene. Germline V lookup: CDR1 WNHNN, CDR2 SYGVQD (reference sequence). The CDR3 is 13 amino acids. CDR3 nucleotides: TGCGCCAGCAGGGACAGGATGGACACTGAAGCTTTCTTT. Translation: CASRDRMDTEAFF.

The chain joins TRBV29-1 to TRBJ2-3, with a tentative D call TRBD2 (6 bases). The CDR3 length is 16 residues. Germline V lookup: CDR1 SQVTM, CDR2 ANQGSEA. The V gene lost 4 bases and the J gene lost 3 bases, with 20 bases spanning the gap. The CDR3 coding sequence is TGCAGCGTTGCGAACACCCCGGGGGATGGAACAGATACGCAGTATTTT. Translated, it gives CSVANTPGDGTDTQYF.

The genes are TRBV5-8 and TRBJ2-2; 7 bases align to TRBD1. From germline, CDR1 is SGHTS and CDR2 YDEGEE. With 3 bases clipped from V and 3 bases from J, the junction kept 8 bases outside the gene matches. The CDR3 is 16 residues long. The CDR3, as DNA: TGTGCCAGCAGCTCCTTTGACAGGGTCGACACCGGGGAGCTGTTTTTT. Residues: CASSSFDRVDTGELFF.

The chain links TRBV4-3 to TRBJ1-1; D is undetermined. There are 13 residues in the CDR3. Trimming took off 1 base at V and 10 bases at J, with 13 bases between the two ends. Germline CDR1 and CDR2: LGHNA and YSLEER. For the CDR3, the DNA is TGCGCCAGCAGCCAAGGCGGATCCTCCGGAGCTTTCTTT. Amino acids: CASSQGGSSGAFF.

This chain links TRBV2 with TRBJ2-3; D perhaps matches TRBD2 (5 bases). V lost 6 bases and J lost 8, with 21 bases in between. The CDR3 consists of 15 residues. The germline gives CDR1 SNHLY, CDR2 FYNNEI. CDR3 in amino acids: CASRLDSLGFFTQYF. As DNA, the CDR3 is TGTGCCAGCAGATTGGACTCCCTGGGGTTTTTTACGCAGTATTTT. Full variable domain (rest looked up from reference TRBV2 and TRBJ2-3): EPEVTQTPSHQVTQMGQEVILRCVPISNHLYFYWYRQILGQKVEFLVSFYNNEISEKSEIFDDQFSVERPDGSNFTLKIRSTKLEDSAMYFCASRLDSLGFFTQYFGPGTRLTVL.

This rearrangement joins TRBV4-1 to TRBJ1-1; 7 nucleotides agree with TRBD1. This CDR3 has 15 residues. J gave up 2 bases and V 3 bases, and 6 bases lay outside the gene matches. Germline V gene sequence: CDR1 MGHRA, CDR2 YSYEKL. The CDR3 nucleotides are TGCGCCAGCAGCCAGGATGGGACAGCTAACACTGAAGCTTTCTTT. It yields the protein CASSQDGTANTEAFF.

The gene calls are TRBV23-1 and TRBJ2-7; D remains unclear. TRBV23-1 is sorted into the ORF group, with uncertain function. This CDR3 contains 15 residues. The V end lost 2 bases, the J end lost 5 bases, and 16 bases lay between the germline ends. CDR3 DNA sequence: TGCGCCAGCAGTCAAGATGGTTCTACCCCCCACGAGCAGTACTTC. Residues: CASSQDGSTPHEQYF.

The rearrangement uses TRBV11-2 and TRBJ2-2; D remains unclear. The CDR3 contains 15 residues. Germline CDR1 reads SGHAT; CDR2 reads FQNNGV. V was trimmed by 0 bases and J by 2 bases, leaving 7 bases between them. The CDR3 region is CASSLESGNTGELFF. The CDR3 DNA follows: TGTGCCAGCAGCTTAGAGTCCGGTAACACCGGGGAGCTGTTTTTT.

The gene calls are TRBV19 and TRBJ1-2; TRBD1 matches at 8 bases. The V segment lost 6 bases and the J segment 8 bases; nucleotides outside the gene matches: 11. This CDR3 has 14 residues. The germline gives CDR1 LNHDA, CDR2 SQIVND (reference sequence). For the CDR3, the DNA is TGTGCCAGTAGCACGGGGGGACAGGTCCTGGGCTACACCTTC. Encoded protein: CASSTGGQVLGYTF.

The V gene is TRBV9, the J gene TRBJ1-6, with 7 positions matching TRBD1. Germline assignment: CDR1 SGDLS and CDR2 YYNGEE. The CDR3 runs 13 residues. V shed 0 bases and J 13 bases; nucleotides not matched to a gene: 4. Here the CDR3 reads CASSVEGAGPLHF. The CDR3 DNA reads TGTGCCAGCAGCGTAGAGGGGGCAGGGCCCCTCCACTTT.

The CDR3 DNA is TGTGCCAGCAGCTTGGCACAGGGCTCGAACACTGAAGCTTTCTTT. This translates into CASSLAQGSNTEAFF. The chain recombines TRBV5-5 with TRBJ1-1; D might be TRBD1 (6 bases). V lost 0 bases and J 1 base, leaving 10 bases between the germline ends. CDR1 and CDR2 (germline): SGHKS, YYEKEE (reference sequence). The CDR3 consists of 15 residues.

This chain connects TRBV11-2 to TRBJ2-5; TRBD2 matches at 9 bases. With V trimmed by 1 base and J by 5 bases, 8 bases remained unmatched. CDR3 length equals 16 residues. Germline CDR1 and CDR2: SGHAT and FQNNGV. Here the CDR3 reads CASSLVGGGAGETQYF. CDR3 coding DNA: TGTGCCAGCAGCTTAGTTGGCGGGGGGGCCGGGGAGACCCAGTACTTC.

This clone was seen more than once but under ten times. J is TRBJ1-2 and V is TRBV9; a weak D match, TRBD1 (6 bases). V shed 0 bases and J shed 7 bases, with 13 bases lying between them. CDR1 and CDR2 (germline): SGDLS, YYNGEE. This CDR3 has 14 residues. As DNA, the CDR3 is TGTGCCAGCAGCGTAGAACAGGGTTTAGGTGGCTACACCTTC. This gives the protein CASSVEQGLGGYTF.

This sequence joins TRBV5-6 and TRBJ1-1, with TRBD1 as a possible D gene (6 bases). The length of the CDR3 is 18 residues. Germline loops: CDR1 SGHDT, CDR2 YYEEEE. The V and J ends lost 0 bases and 5 bases respectively, with 23 bases between them. CDR3 amino acids: CASSLVSGGNPLGTEAFF. CDR3 DNA sequence: TGTGCCAGCAGCTTGGTTTCGGGGGGCAACCCACTAGGGACTGAAGCTTTCTTT.

In the case of this clone: Its ends do not fully match the called genes, so a read error is possible. Other nucleotide sequences from this sample produce the same CDR3. The J gene is TRBJ1-2, the V gene TRBV7-6; 9 nucleotides line up with TRBD1. The germline CDR1 and CDR2 sequences are SGHVS and FNYEAQ. The CDR3 runs 15 residues. The CDR3 sequence is CASSYGTGNNYGYTF. CDR3 nucleotides: TGTGCCAGCAGCTATGGGACAGGGAACAACTATGGCTACACTTTC.

The rearrangement uses TRBV19 and TRBJ1-2, with 8 bases aligning to TRBD1. Germline CDR1 is LNHDA and CDR2 is SQIVND (reference sequence). The V and J ends lost 1 base and 4 bases, in that order; junction bases with no gene match: 5. The CDR3 loop spans 15 amino acids. This CDR3 reads CASSIAGGEIYGYTF. Here the CDR3 DNA reads TGTGCCAGTAGTATAGCAGGGGGCGAAATCTATGGCTACACCTTC.

The chain carries TRBV6-5 and TRBJ2-7; TRBD1 aligns across 8 bases. The CDR3 has 13 amino acids. Germline loops: CDR1 MNHEY, CDR2 SVGAGI. After removal of 5 bases from V and 7 bases from J, the junction contained 7 bases not matched to a gene. Written as DNA, the CDR3 is TGTGCCAGCAGTCGGACAGGGCCTGGGGAGCAGTACTTC. Encoded protein: CASSRTGPGEQYF.

This clone was seen a handful of times. The rearrangement links TRBV2 to TRBJ1-4; 7 nucleotides agree with TRBD1. V shed 4 bases, J shed 3 bases, and the junction held 5 bases outside the gene matches. Germline lookup yields CDR1 SNHLY and CDR2 FYNNEI. This CDR3 has 15 amino acids. CDR3 nucleotide sequence: TGTGCCAGCAGTGCCCAACAGGGGCCTAATGAAAAACTGTTTTTT. Its translation: CASSAQQGPNEKLFF.

J is TRBJ1-5 and V is TRBV6-5; D unclear. V shed 0 bases and J shed 4 bases, with 7 bases lying between them. In germline, CDR1 is MNHEY, CDR2 SVGAGI. This CDR3 contains 14 residues. In nucleotides, the CDR3 is TGTGCCAGCAGTTACTCGGGCCGTAATCAGCCCCAGCATTTT. Amino acid sequence: CASSYSGRNQPQHF.

The chain links TRBV6-6 to TRBJ1-4, with 8 bases matching TRBD1. Germline values: CDR1 MNHNY, CDR2 SVGAGI (reference sequence). The junction had 15 bases not matched to a gene; V was cut back by 5 bases and J by 13 bases. The CDR3 totals 15 residues. CDR3 loop: CASSPGQGYWQGLFF. CDR3 sequence (DNA): TGTGCCAGCAGTCCCGGACAGGGCTACTGGCAGGGACTGTTTTTT.

The chain has TRBV7-2 and TRBJ2-2; perhaps TRBD2 as D (5 bases). V dropped 3 bases and J dropped 4 bases, with 9 bases sitting between them. This CDR3 is built from 14 residues. Germline V gene lookup returns CDR1 SGHTA and CDR2 FQGNSA. CDR3 protein: CASSFGLSTGELFF. The CDR3 nucleotides read TGTGCCAGCAGCTTCGGACTTTCCACCGGGGAGCTGTTTTTT.

The chain is built from TRBV19 and TRBJ1-5, with D tentatively TRBD1 (6 bases). Germline V gene data show CDR1 as LNHDA and CDR2 as SQIVND (reference sequence). This CDR3 contains 15 residues. V was trimmed by 11 bases and J by 4 bases, leaving 21 bases between them. The CDR3: CAAVMVGTPNQPQHF. CDR3 DNA: TGTGCCGCAGTAATGGTGGGGACACCTAATCAGCCCCAGCATTTT.

As regards this clone: This could be a read error, since a much larger clone is one nucleotide away. The same CDR3 is also encoded by other DNA sequences in this sample. The chain combines TRBV6-5 with TRBJ1-1; D uncertain. CDR1 and CDR2 (germline): MNHEY, SVGAGI. The CDR3 loop spans 13 amino acids. Trimming left V 2 bases short and J 1 base short, with 5 bases between. This chain's CDR3 is CASSYQENTEAFF. The CDR3 region has the DNA TGTGCCAGCAGTTACCAGGAGAACACTGAAGCTTTCTTT.

The chain uses TRBV27 and TRBJ1-1, with 7 bases that match TRBD1. Germline loops: CDR1 MNHEY, CDR2 SMNVEV (reference sequence). The ends lost 6 bases at V and 0 bases at J; junction bases unmatched: 4. The CDR3 covers 14 residues. CDR3 DNA sequence: TGTGCCAGCAGCCTCGACAGGGTGAACACTGAAGCTTTCTTT. Amino acid sequence: CASSLDRVNTEAFF.

This clone was detected only once. This chain links TRBV19 with TRBJ2-7; 7 bases agree with TRBD1. There are 14 residues in the CDR3. The ends lost 1 base at V and 3 bases at J; junction bases unmatched: 3. Germline V CDR1 and CDR2: LNHDA, SQIVND (reference sequence). In DNA form, the CDR3 reads TGTGCCAGTAGTATAGGGGCAGGGGGCTACGAGCAGTACTTC. Translating gives CASSIGAGGYEQYF.

This sequence joins TRBV10-3 and TRBJ1-2; D may be TRBD1 (6 bases). The germline V gene has CDR1 ENHRY and CDR2 SYGVKD. V was trimmed by 10 bases and J by 0 bases, leaving 21 bases between them. The CDR3 loop spans 16 amino acids. CDR3 bases: TGTGCCACCTCGAGCCGGACAGATCGAGCTAACTATGGCTACACCTTC. This codes for CATSSRTDRANYGYTF.

The chain joins TRBV12-3 or TRBV12-4 to TRBJ1-1; 7 nucleotides match TRBD1. This CDR3 contains 13 residues. V dropped 2 bases and J dropped 11; count of bases not matched to a gene: 8. CDR3 loop: CASSLQTGSGAFF. For the CDR3, the DNA is TGTGCCAGCAGTTTACAGACAGGGAGCGGGGCTTTCTTT.

The chain combines TRBV12-3 or TRBV12-4 with TRBJ1-2; D unclear. V was shortened by 1 base and J by 4 bases, with 7 bases between the two germline ends. The CDR3 sequence is 13 residues long. Here the CDR3 reads CASSLVRSYGYTF. CDR3 bases: TGTGCCAGCAGTTTAGTCCGTTCCTATGGCTACACCTTC.

Note on this clone: This specimen includes other DNA sequences encoding the same CDR3. The gene calls are TRBV18 and TRBJ1-1; 9 positions match TRBD1. In germline, CDR1 is KGHSH, CDR2 LQKENI. The V gene end was trimmed by 3 bases and the J gene end by 3 bases; junction bases not matched to a gene: 2. The CDR3 is made up of 14 amino acids. The CDR3 here is CASSPRTGDTEAFF. CDR3 DNA: TGTGCCAGCTCACCTCGGACAGGGGACACTGAAGCTTTCTTT. The variable domain in full, with the rest retrieved from reference TRBV18 and TRBJ1-1, is NAGVMQNPRHLVRRRGQEARLRCSPMKGHSHVYWYRQLPEEGLKFMVYLQKENIIDESGMPKERFSAEFPKEGPSILRIQQVVRGDSAAYFCASSPRTGDTEAFFGQGTRLTVV.

In DNA, the CDR3 is TGTGCCTGGAGTGTAGTACCGACTTACTATGGCTACACCTTC. The encoded protein is CAWSVVPTYYGYTF. The rearrangement links TRBV30 to TRBJ1-2; D ambiguous. V was cut by 0 bases and J by 3 bases, with 11 bases left in between. Germline V CDR1 and CDR2: GTSNPN, SVGIG (reference sequence). The CDR3 is made up of 14 amino acids.

J is TRBJ2-4 and V is TRBV18; TRBD1 agrees at 8 bases. Germline loops: CDR1 KGHSH, CDR2 LQKENI. Unmatched junction bases numbered 7, after V lost 3 bases and J lost 3 bases. The CDR3 covers 16 residues. The CDR3 region is CASSPPGQVLKNIQYF. DNA for the CDR3: TGTGCCAGCTCACCTCCGGGACAGGTCCTCAAAAACATTCAGTACTTC.

V is TRBV5-1 and J is TRBJ1-2, with 9 bases that match TRBD1. Looked up from germline, CDR1 is SGHRS and CDR2 is YFSETQ. This CDR3 region has 15 residues. Losses at the gene ends were 3 bases for V and 3 bases for J; bases not matched to a gene: 6. As DNA, the CDR3 is TGCGCCAGCAGCTCGACAGGGGGTATTGACTATGGCTACACCTTC. The encoded protein is CASSSTGGIDYGYTF.